Presented here are 32 T cell receptor beta chains from one specimen sequenced in a study of CD8 T cells in Susac syndrome. The RNA input was about 0.5 to 1 ug, and it was reverse transcribed with random hexamers. TCRdb called the immunoSEQ multiplex PCR reads again in MiXCR, with one record for every CDR3 protein. The table shows tens of thousands of distinct CDR3 sequences, with 90% to 95% occurring only once. The material sequenced was CD8+ T cells from PBMCs. The source is a human donor with multiple sclerosis.

This sequence joins TRBV15 and TRBJ1-1, with 7 bases identical to TRBD1. Germline V lookup: CDR1 LNHNV, CDR2 YYDKDF (reference sequence). The junction had 12 bases not matched to a gene; V was cut back by 3 bases and J by 5 bases. The CDR3 sequence is 16 residues long. CDR3 protein: CATSSFPETGLTEAFF. The CDR3 region has the DNA TGTGCCACCAGCAGCTTTCCGGAGACAGGGTTAACTGAAGCTTTCTTT.

The chain uses TRBV6-2 or TRBV6-3 and TRBJ2-1; D is ambiguous. From germline, CDR1 is MNHEY and CDR2 SVGEGT. V lost 2 bases and J 3 bases, leaving 11 bases between the germline ends. The CDR3 covers 15 residues. The CDR3, as DNA: TGTGCCAGCAGTTACGCCGACGCCCGCTACAATGAGCAGTTCTTC. This codes for CASSYADARYNEQFF.

The rearrangement uses TRBV3-1 and TRBJ1-1, with TRBD1 identical over 7 bases. This CDR3 has 15 residues. The trim removed 0 bases at V and 5 bases at J, leaving 6 bases unmatched. Germline V gene data show CDR1 as LGHDT and CDR2 as YNNKEL (reference sequence). The CDR3 region is CASSQDRQGGTEAFF. CDR3 in DNA: TGTGCCAGCAGCCAAGATCGACAGGGAGGGACTGAAGCTTTCTTT.

V and J are TRBV27 and TRBJ2-1; unclear D gene. Germline V gene data show CDR1 as MNHEY and CDR2 as SMNVEV (reference sequence). V dropped 5 bases and J dropped 0 bases, with 14 bases sitting between them. This CDR3 is 16 amino acids long. The CDR3 region is CASSNLGVSSYNEQFF. The CDR3, as DNA: TGTGCCAGCAGTAACCTCGGTGTGAGCTCCTACAATGAGCAGTTCTTC.

The chain combines TRBV4-3 with TRBJ1-4; D is undetermined. Germline CDR1 is LGHNA and CDR2 is YSLEER. The germline V and J ends were trimmed by 1 base and 3 bases, with 15 bases remaining between them. This CDR3 is built from 17 residues. This chain's CDR3 is CASSQALTLRPNEKLFF. For the CDR3, the DNA is TGCGCCAGCAGCCAAGCGTTGACCCTCCGGCCTAATGAAAAACTGTTTTTT.

CDR3 in amino acids: CASSQDRGGSYEQYF. In DNA form, the CDR3 reads TGCGCCAGCAGCCAGGATCGAGGCGGGAGTTACGAGCAGTACTTC. V and J are TRBV4-3 and TRBJ2-7; 7 positions match TRBD2. Per germline, CDR1 LGHNA and CDR2 YSLEER. The CDR3 consists of 15 residues. V lost 3 bases, J lost 4 bases, and 9 bases stayed unmatched.

The V call is TRBV11-2, the J call TRBJ2-3; D not certain. The CDR3 has 12 residues. CDR1 is SGHAT, CDR2 FQNNGV, per germline. V lost 3 bases and J 2 bases, leaving 3 bases between the germline ends. The CDR3 sequence is CASSFITDTQYF. CDR3 coding DNA: TGTGCCAGCAGCTTTATCACAGATACGCAGTATTTT.

The V gene is TRBV12-3 or TRBV12-4, the J gene TRBJ2-7; D is perhaps TRBD1 (7 bases). This CDR3 has 13 residues. The germline V and J ends were trimmed by 6 bases and 6 bases, with 15 bases remaining between them. The CDR3 sequence: CASRPGGLGEQYF. CDR3 DNA sequence: TGTGCCAGCAGGCCAGGGGGGCTGGGCGAGCAGTACTTC.

The chain couples TRBV6-6 to TRBJ1-5; D not resolved. V was clipped by 2 bases and J by 3 bases, with 8 bases between them. CDR1 and CDR2 (germline): MNHNY, SVGAGI (reference sequence). The CDR3 length is 14 residues. CDR3 sequence: CASSYVGVNQPQHF. CDR3 nucleotide sequence: TGTGCCAGCAGTTACGTGGGTGTCAATCAGCCCCAGCATTTT.

The rearrangement links TRBV7-9 to TRBJ1-4; D gene ambiguous. The CDR3 extends over 14 amino acids. Germline V lookup: CDR1 SEHNR, CDR2 FQNEAQ (reference sequence). V shed 2 bases and J shed 0 bases, with 4 bases lying between them. This CDR3 is CASSLPATNEKLFF. The DNA of the CDR3 is TGTGCCAGCAGCTTACCCGCAACTAATGAAAAACTGTTTTTT.

The V and J genes are TRBV4-3 and TRBJ1-1; a possible D gene is TRBD1 (6 bases). V was clipped by 1 base and J by 4 bases, with 22 bases between them. Germline V gives CDR1 LGHNA, CDR2 YSLEER. The CDR3 spans 18 residues. This CDR3 reads CASSQAFLLDTGATEAFF. The CDR3 bases are TGCGCCAGCAGCCAAGCATTCCTTTTAGATACGGGGGCCACTGAAGCTTTCTTT.

This chain links TRBV12-3 or TRBV12-4 with TRBJ1-5; TRBD1 might be the D (5 bases). With 5 bases removed from V and 7 bases from J, the gap between germline ends came to 18 bases. CDR3 length: 15 residues. CDR3 bases: TGTGCCAGCAGTGATACCCCATGGCAGGGCCAGCCCCAGCATTTT. Translation gives CASSDTPWQGQPQHF.

The CDR3 region is CASSASGLPGDEQFF. The CDR3, as DNA: TGTGCCAGCAGCGCCTCGGGACTTCCCGGCGATGAGCAGTTCTTC. This chain connects TRBV9 to TRBJ2-1; D is perhaps TRBD2 (6 bases). V dropped 3 bases and J dropped 8 bases, with 18 bases sitting between them. Germline-derived CDR1 and CDR2 are SGDLS and YYNGEE. The CDR3 loop spans 15 amino acids.

V gene TRBV4-3 combines with J gene TRBJ1-2; D is ambiguous. Germline loops: CDR1 LGHNA, CDR2 YSLEER. V was cut by 0 bases and J by 2 bases, with 16 bases left in between. This CDR3 region has 17 residues. The CDR3 loop reads CASSQEVGEGINYGYTF. CDR3 nucleotide sequence: TGCGCCAGCAGCCAAGAAGTCGGTGAAGGGATCAACTATGGCTACACCTTC.

This chain links TRBV9 with TRBJ1-1; weak D call: TRBD1 (6 bases). V dropped 4 bases and J dropped 5 bases, with 18 bases sitting between them. The CDR3 contains 15 residues. Germline V lookup: CDR1 SGDLS, CDR2 YYNGEE. The CDR3 DNA reads TGTGCCAGCAGCCCTCCTCTAGGGGGGGCGACTGAAGCTTTCTTT. This sequence encodes CASSPPLGGATEAFF.

The V gene is TRBV7-9, the J gene TRBJ2-7; TRBD2 is a possible D gene (6 bases). Germline V gene sequence: CDR1 SEHNR, CDR2 FQNEAQ (reference sequence). Trimming took 4 bases from V and 2 from J, leaving 12 bases between them. This CDR3 has 14 amino acids. The CDR3 DNA reads as TGTGCCAGCAGCTCGGGACTGAGCCCCTACGAGCAGTACTTC. It is translated as CASSSGLSPYEQYF.

CDR3 residues: CASSIRGGTAAGNIQYF. CDR3 nucleotides: TGTGCCAGTAGTATAAGGGGGGGCACTGCCGCGGGAAACATTCAGTACTTC. This chain uses TRBV19 with TRBJ2-4; the D gene is possibly TRBD2 (7 bases). V was cut by 2 bases and J by 6 bases, with 20 bases left in between. Germline CDR1 and CDR2: LNHDA and SQIVND (reference sequence). The CDR3 contains 17 residues.

The gene calls are TRBV11-2 and TRBJ2-7, with D tentatively TRBD2 (5 bases). Germline CDR1 is SGHAT and CDR2 is FQNNGV. The CDR3 totals 17 residues. Trimming stripped 1 base from V and 0 bases from J, with 16 bases between. CDR3 amino acids: CASSLVQASWSSYEQYF. DNA for the CDR3: TGTGCCAGCAGCTTAGTCCAGGCTAGCTGGAGCTCCTACGAGCAGTACTTC.

The genes are TRBV10-3 and TRBJ2-1; possibly TRBD2 for D (6 bases). The CDR3 has 16 residues. Trimming left V 3 bases short and J 1 base short, with 13 bases between. Germline-derived CDR1 and CDR2 are ENHRY and SYGVKD. The CDR3 is CAISDPSGGSYNEQFF. The CDR3 region has the DNA TGTGCCATCAGTGACCCTAGTGGAGGGTCCTACAATGAGCAGTTCTTC.

This rearrangement joins TRBV7-9 to TRBJ1-1; TRBD1 matches 7 bases. CDR3 length equals 15 residues. Germline lookup yields CDR1 SEHNR and CDR2 FQNEAQ (reference sequence). The ends lost 5 bases at V and 0 bases at J; junction bases unmatched: 6. In nucleotides, the CDR3 is TGTGCCAGCAGCCGCAAGGGACAGCTGAACACTGAAGCTTTCTTT. This translates into CASSRKGQLNTEAFF.

The genes are TRBV5-1 and TRBJ1-1, with D tentatively TRBD1 (6 bases). The CDR3 has 13 residues. Germline values: CDR1 SGHRS, CDR2 YFSETQ. V gave up 10 bases and J gave up 3 bases, with 16 bases separating them. The CDR3 DNA reads as TGCGCCCTTTTACAGGGAAGGGACACTGAAGCTTTCTTT. It encodes CALLQGRDTEAFF.

The chain couples TRBV6-1 to TRBJ2-4, with 10 bases that match TRBD1. V lost 5 bases and J lost 7; bases outside the gene matches: 8. CDR1 MNHNS and CDR2 SASEGT come from the germline V gene. The CDR3 extends over 15 amino acids. The CDR3 protein is CASSPGTGDWNIQYF. For the CDR3, the DNA is TGTGCCAGCAGTCCCGGGACAGGGGATTGGAACATTCAGTACTTC.

This clonotype was seen only once. The chain employs TRBV28 and TRBJ2-7; TRBD1 agrees at 9 bases. With 5 bases clipped from V and 4 bases from J, the junction kept 9 bases outside the gene matches. This CDR3 is built from 15 residues. Per germline, CDR1 MDHEN and CDR2 SYDVKM. The CDR3 loop reads CASSGDAGQGYEQYF. The CDR3 DNA sequence: TGTGCCAGCAGTGGAGATGCGGGACAGGGATACGAGCAGTACTTC.

J is TRBJ2-7 and V is TRBV27; D is perhaps TRBD1 (6 bases). V lost 7 bases and J 5 bases, leaving 21 bases between the germline ends. The CDR3 is made up of 15 amino acids. CDR1 and CDR2 from the germline V gene are MNHEY and SMNVEV (reference sequence). The CDR3 bases are TGTGCCAGCACTTCCTCAGGGGCGCATTGGGACGAGCAGTACTTC. It specifies CASTSSGAHWDEQYF.

The rearrangement joins TRBV28 to TRBJ2-7; TRBD1 aligns across 9 bases. This CDR3 region has 14 residues. Germline loops: CDR1 MDHEN, CDR2 SYDVKM. V lost 2 bases and J lost 3; bases outside the gene matches: 2. CDR3 loop: CASSLRTGVYEQYF. Written as DNA, the CDR3 is TGTGCCAGCAGTTTAAGGACAGGGGTCTACGAGCAGTACTTC.

The chain has TRBV6-5 and TRBJ1-5, with a tentative D call TRBD1 (6 bases). Trimming stripped 4 bases from V and 5 bases from J, with 12 bases between. The CDR3 runs to 14 residues. Per the germline V gene, CDR1 is MNHEY and CDR2 is SVGAGI. The chain's CDR3 is CASSSDSSHQPQHF. The CDR3 nucleotides are TGTGCCAGCAGTTCGGACAGTTCTCATCAGCCCCAGCATTTT.

V gene TRBV19 combines with J gene TRBJ2-7; perhaps TRBD1 as D (6 bases). The CDR3 runs to 13 residues. Germline V gene sequence: CDR1 LNHDA, CDR2 SQIVND (reference sequence). The V end was cut by 6 bases, the J end by 4 bases, with 13 bases between. DNA of the CDR3: TGTGCCAGTAGGGCCAGGGGCGGATACGAGCAGTACTTC. It specifies CASRARGGYEQYF.

The V call is TRBV20-1, the J call TRBJ1-2, with D hard to call. V was clipped by 3 bases and J by 8 bases, with 22 bases between them. This CDR3 has 15 residues. The germline V gene has CDR1 DFQATT and CDR2 SNEGSKA (reference sequence). The CDR3 nucleotides read TGCAGTGCTAGGGGGAGGACTGAGCCGGTGGGGGGCTACACCTTC. Its translation: CSARGRTEPVGGYTF.

The J gene is TRBJ1-1, the V gene TRBV9; unclear D gene. Germline CDR1 SGDLS, CDR2 YYNGEE. V lost 0 bases, J lost 7 bases, and 13 bases lay in between. The CDR3 length is 14 residues. The CDR3 region has the DNA TGTGCCAGCAGCGTAGCGGTCGGAGGCGGTGAAGCTTTCTTT. Protein sequence: CASSVAVGGGEAFF.

The CDR3 sequence: CASSQDRGMGNTEAFF. CDR3 nucleotides: TGTGCCAGCAGCCAAGACAGGGGCATGGGGAACACTGAAGCTTTCTTT. The chain combines TRBV3-1 with TRBJ1-1; D might be TRBD1 (6 bases). This CDR3 region has 16 residues. V lost 0 bases and J 1 base, leaving 12 bases between the germline ends. Germline V gene sequence: CDR1 LGHDT, CDR2 YNNKEL (reference sequence). Using reference TRBV3-1 and TRBJ1-1 for the parts outside the CDR3, the full variable domain is DTAVSQTPKYLVTQMGNDKSIKCEQNLGHDTMYWYKQDSKKFLKIMFSYNNKELIINETVPNRFSPKSPDKAHLNLHINSLELGDSAVYFCASSQDRGMGNTEAFFGQGTRLTVV.

V gene TRBV9 combines with J gene TRBJ2-7; 7 nucleotides match TRBD2. The J segment lost 5 bases and the V segment lost 2 bases, leaving 7 bases of the junction unmatched. CDR1 and CDR2 from the germline V gene are SGDLS and YYNGEE. The CDR3 spans 14 residues. In nucleotides, the CDR3 is TGTGCCAGCAGCGTGGGCGGGAGTGAGGACGAGCAGTACTTC. It encodes CASSVGGSEDEQYF.

The J gene is TRBJ2-7, the V gene TRBV30; D is perhaps TRBD1 (6 bases). Germline assignment: CDR1 GTSNPN and CDR2 SVGIG (reference sequence). CDR3 size: 15 residues. V lost 5 bases and J 3 bases, leaving 20 bases between the germline ends. The CDR3 protein is CAWATRDTSFYEQYF. Written as DNA, the CDR3 is TGTGCCTGGGCCACCCGGGACACCTCATTCTACGAGCAGTACTTC.